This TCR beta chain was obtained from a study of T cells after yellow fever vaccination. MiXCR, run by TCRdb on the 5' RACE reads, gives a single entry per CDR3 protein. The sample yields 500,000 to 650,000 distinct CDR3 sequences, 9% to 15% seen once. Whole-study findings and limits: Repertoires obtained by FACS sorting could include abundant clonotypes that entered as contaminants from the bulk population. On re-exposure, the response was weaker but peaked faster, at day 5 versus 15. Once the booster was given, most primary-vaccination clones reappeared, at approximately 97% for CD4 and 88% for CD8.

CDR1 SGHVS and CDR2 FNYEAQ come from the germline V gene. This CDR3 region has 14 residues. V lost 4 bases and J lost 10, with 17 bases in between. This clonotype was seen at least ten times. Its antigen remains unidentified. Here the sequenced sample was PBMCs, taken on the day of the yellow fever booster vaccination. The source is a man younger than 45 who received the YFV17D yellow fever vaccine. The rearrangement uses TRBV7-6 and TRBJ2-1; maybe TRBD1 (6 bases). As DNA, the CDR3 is TGTGCCAGCAGCTCCCGGGACACGGTGGGGGAGCAGTTCTTC. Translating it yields CASSSRDTVGEQFF.